Each of the 27 T cell receptor beta chains below was sequenced from the same sample in a study of shared clonotypes between healthy human individuals. Measured with immunoSEQ multiplex PCR; TCRdb has only the in-frame clones, and not every one. Of 2.5 million or so clones detected, about 92% appear once; the ten largest clones hold over 0.12%. The sample consisted of naive CD4+ T cells sorted from blood. Subset described: CD45RA+ positively selected. The receptors were gathered from a man aged 18-30 years in good health.

The V gene is TRBV4-1, the J gene TRBJ2-3; 10 bases match TRBD2. In germline, CDR1 is MGHRA, CDR2 YSYEKL. V dropped 4 bases and J dropped 6; count of bases not matched to a gene: 13. The CDR3 is 17 amino acids. This chain's CDR3 is CASSPTPSGGALDTQYF. In DNA form, the CDR3 reads TGCGCCAGCAGCCCTACCCCGAGCGGGGGGGCCCTTGATACGCAGTATTTT.

V and J are TRBV30 and TRBJ1-3; 8 bases fit TRBD1. This CDR3 has 14 amino acids. Germline V gene sequence: CDR1 GTSNPN, CDR2 SVGIG (reference sequence). V shed 1 base and J 3 bases; nucleotides not matched to a gene: 2. Written as DNA, the CDR3 is TGTGCCTGGAGTGGAGGGACAGGTGGAAACACCATATATTTT. Encoded protein: CAWSGGTGGNTIYF.

This chain connects TRBV5-1 to TRBJ1-1; D gene unclear. There are 13 residues in the CDR3. V was clipped by 2 bases and J by 5 bases, with 10 bases between them. Germline CDR1 and CDR2: SGHRS and YFSETQ. Here the CDR3 DNA reads TGCGCCAGCAGCTTTGAAACAAGGACTGAAGCTTTCTTT. It encodes CASSFETRTEAFF.

Comment on this clone: The same CDR3 can be traced to other DNA sequences in this sample. The gene calls are TRBV7-2 and TRBJ2-2; the match to TRBD1 covers 7 bases. This CDR3 has 16 residues. Per the germline V gene, CDR1 is SGHTA and CDR2 is FQGNSA. The V segment lost 1 base and the J segment 0 bases; nucleotides outside the gene matches: 2. CDR3 region: CASSLEGQTNTGELFF. CDR3 DNA sequence: TGTGCCAGCAGCTTAGAGGGACAGACGAACACCGGGGAGCTGTTTTTT.

The chain links TRBV10-1 to TRBJ2-7; 8 bases map to TRBD2. The CDR3 length is 18 residues. With 0 bases clipped from V and 1 base from J, the junction kept 11 bases outside the gene matches. Germline CDR1 WNHNN, CDR2 SYGVQD (reference sequence). CDR3 nucleotide sequence: TGCGCCAGCAGTGAGTCGCCCCTAGCGGGCTTTACGTCCTACGAGCAGTACTTC. Its translation: CASSESPLAGFTSYEQYF.

The genes are TRBV18 and TRBJ2-7; tentative D call: TRBD1 (6 bases). The length of the CDR3 is 16 residues. The germline CDR1 and CDR2 sequences are KGHSH and LQKENI. The ends were cut back, 3 bases at V and 0 bases at J, with 15 bases in the middle. In DNA form, the CDR3 reads TGTGCCAGCTCACCTTCATCCGTGGGGGCCTCCTACGAGCAGTACTTC. Amino acid sequence: CASSPSSVGASYEQYF.

The chain has TRBV2 and TRBJ1-5; 8 bases map to TRBD1. CDR1 is SNHLY and CDR2 is FYNNEI in the germline V gene. J lost 3 bases, V lost 4 bases, and 2 bases had no gene match. This CDR3 is 14 amino acids long. In DNA, the CDR3 is TGTGCCAGCAGTGCAGGGGGCCCCAATCAGCCCCAGCATTTT. The encoded protein is CASSAGGPNQPQHF.

The genes are TRBV5-5 and TRBJ2-4; TRBD1 might be the D (6 bases). Germline CDR1 and CDR2: SGHKS and YYEKEE (reference sequence). The CDR3 has 16 amino acids. V gave up 4 bases and J gave up 0 bases, with 14 bases separating them. As DNA, the CDR3 is TGTGCCAGCAGCCGAGACAGGCCGGGAGCCAAAAACATTCAGTACTTC. This encodes CASSRDRPGAKNIQYF. Variable domain in full (rest from reference TRBV5-5 and TRBJ2-4): DAGVTQSPTHLIKTRGQQVTLRCSPISGHKSVSWYQQVLGQGPQFIFQYYEKEERGRGNFPDRFSARQFPNYSSELNVNALLLGDSALYLCASSRDRPGAKNIQYFGAGTRLSVL.

This chain joins TRBV4-1 and TRBJ2-7; D might be TRBD2 (6 bases). Germline CDR1 and CDR2: MGHRA and YSYEKL. The V end was cut by 1 base, the J end by 5 bases, with 21 bases between. The CDR3 runs 17 residues. The CDR3 region is CASSQVTGQGERDEQYF. In DNA, the CDR3 is TGCGCCAGCAGCCAAGTTACTGGGCAGGGAGAGCGGGACGAGCAGTACTTC.

This chain joins TRBV7-8 and TRBJ2-5; 10 nucleotides line up with TRBD2. Looked up from germline, CDR1 is SGHVS and CDR2 is FQNEAQ. V gave up 5 bases and J gave up 4 bases; unmatched junction bases: 10. CDR3 length: 16 amino acids. CDR3 protein: CASSQERTSGGETQYF. The DNA for the CDR3 is TGTGCCAGCAGCCAAGAAAGGACTAGCGGTGGAGAGACCCAGTACTTC.

This chain links TRBV10-1 with TRBJ2-7; 7 bases fit TRBD1. This CDR3 contains 13 residues. CDR1 WNHNN and CDR2 SYGVQD come from the germline V gene (reference sequence). With V trimmed by 7 bases and J by 6 bases, 9 bases remained unmatched. The CDR3 DNA follows: TGCGCCAGCAATCAGGGGGTCGGTCGCGAGCAGTACTTC. It specifies CASNQGVGREQYF.

This chain links TRBV5-4 with TRBJ2-1; TRBD1 might be the D (5 bases). The germline V gene has CDR1 SGHNT and CDR2 YYREEE (reference sequence). The CDR3 totals 16 residues. Trimming stripped 3 bases from V and 2 bases from J, with 15 bases between. This CDR3 is CASSSDSPNTYNEQFF. In DNA form, the CDR3 reads TGTGCCAGCAGCTCCGACAGCCCCAATACCTACAATGAGCAGTTCTTC. The full variable domain, completed using reference TRBV5-4 and TRBJ2-1, is ETGVTQSPTHLIKTRGQQVTLRCSSQSGHNTVSWYQQALGQGPQFIFQYYREEENGRGNFPPRFSGLQFPNYSSELNVNALELDDSALYLCASSSDSPNTYNEQFFGPGTRLTVL.

The CDR3 protein is CASSRIRDIDLSGANVLTF. The DNA of the CDR3 is TGTGCCAGCAGCCGCATCCGGGACATTGACCTCTCTGGGGCCAACGTCCTGACTTTC. The V call is TRBV7-9, the J call TRBJ2-6; perhaps TRBD1 as D (6 bases). The V gene lost 5 bases and the J gene lost 0 bases, with 20 bases spanning the gap. The CDR3 sequence is 19 residues long. CDR1 is SEHNR and CDR2 is FQNEAQ in the germline V gene (reference sequence).

The chain has TRBV28 and TRBJ2-5; D is perhaps TRBD1 (6 bases). In germline, CDR1 is MDHEN, CDR2 SYDVKM. Between the trimmed V and J ends, which lost 4 bases and 1 base, there was a span of 10 bases. CDR3 size: 14 residues. For the CDR3, the DNA is TGTGCCAGCAGTTCTACAGGGATCCAAGAGACCCAGTACTTC. Residues: CASSSTGIQETQYF.

In regard to this clone: This same CDR3 is encoded by further DNA sequences in the sample. The CDR3 DNA reads as TGTGCCTGGGGGGGACAGGGGGGTCAGCCCCAGCATTTT. Translated: CAWGGQGGQPQHF. This chain joins TRBV30 and TRBJ1-5, with 11 bases that match TRBD1. This CDR3 region has 13 residues. The ends lost 5 bases at V and 6 bases at J; junction bases unmatched: 3. The germline CDR1 and CDR2 sequences are GTSNPN and SVGIG (reference sequence).

In its sample, this clone was seen once. This chain joins TRBV4-3 and TRBJ1-5; D is undetermined. Germline CDR1 reads LGHNA; CDR2 reads YSLEER. Trimming took off 0 bases at V and 0 bases at J, with 6 bases between the two ends. CDR3 size: 15 residues. DNA of the CDR3: TGCGCCAGCAGCCAAGAGACGGGTAGCAATCAGCCCCAGCATTTT. It is translated as CASSQETGSNQPQHF.

The chain has TRBV18 and TRBJ2-5; D is ambiguous. This CDR3 region has 15 residues. CDR1 and CDR2 (germline): KGHSH, LQKENI. The V end lost 3 bases, the J end lost 1 base, and 12 bases lay between the germline ends. This chain's CDR3 is CASSPRFLAQETQYF. The CDR3 coding sequence is TGTGCCAGCTCACCCCGGTTTCTGGCCCAAGAGACCCAGTACTTC. The entire variable domain, with the rest obtained from reference TRBV18 and TRBJ2-5, is as follows: NAGVMQNPRHLVRRRGQEARLRCSPMKGHSHVYWYRQLPEEGLKFMVYLQKENIIDESGMPKERFSAEFPKEGPSILRIQQVVRGDSAAYFCASSPRFLAQETQYFGPGTRLLVL.

This CDR3 reads CASSYTGQGVYGYTF. The CDR3 DNA sequence: TGTGCCAGCAGCTACACGGGACAGGGGGTTTATGGCTACACCTTC. The rearrangement uses TRBV7-2 and TRBJ1-2; the match to TRBD1 covers 11 bases. Germline CDR1 reads SGHTA; CDR2 reads FQGNSA. Trimming at V came to 4 bases and at J to 5 bases, leaving 6 bases not matched to a gene. This CDR3 region has 15 residues. Supplemented by reference TRBV7-2 and TRBJ1-2, the full variable domain reads GAGVSQSPSNKVTEKGKDVELRCDPISGHTALYWYRQSLGQGLEFLIYFQGNSAPDKSGLPSDRFSAERTGGSVSTLTIQRTQQEDSAVYLCASSYTGQGVYGYTFGSGTRLTVV.

This sequence joins TRBV6-6 and TRBJ2-3, with 8 bases that match TRBD2. V lost 2 bases to trimming and J lost 0 bases; unmatched junction nucleotides: 1. The CDR3 covers 15 residues. Germline CDR1 is MNHNY and CDR2 is SVGAGI (reference sequence). CDR3 nucleotide sequence: TGTGCCAGCAGTTACCCTAGCGGGAGCACAGATACGCAGTATTTT. It codes for CASSYPSGSTDTQYF.

Comment on this clone: Other nucleotide sequences from this sample produce the same CDR3. The chain couples TRBV5-6 to TRBJ1-2; no clear D. V was shortened by 2 bases and J by 4 bases, with 9 bases between the two germline ends. The CDR3 consists of 13 residues. Per the germline V gene, CDR1 is SGHDT and CDR2 is YYEEEE. The CDR3 protein is CASSLGGSYGYTF. CDR3 coding DNA: TGTGCCAGCAGCTTAGGAGGATCCTATGGCTACACCTTC.

The table lists this clone with a count of one. The CDR3 bases are TGCGCCAGCAGCCCAACAGGGGCTGGAAACACCATATATTTT. Translating gives CASSPTGAGNTIYF. This chain links TRBV5-1 with TRBJ1-3, with TRBD1 identical over 7 bases. V lost 4 bases and J lost 2; bases outside the gene matches: 3. CDR1 and CDR2 from the germline V gene are SGHRS and YFSETQ. The CDR3 is 14 residues long.

This clone was seen once. The CDR3 coding sequence is TGTGCCAGCACCATCCGACAGGCCGAGCAGTACTTC. Residues: CASTIRQAEQYF. The genes are TRBV5-8 and TRBJ2-7, with a tentative D call TRBD1 (6 bases). In germline, CDR1 is SGHTS, CDR2 YDEGEE. CDR3 length equals 12 residues. V was shortened by 6 bases and J by 6 bases, with 13 bases between the two germline ends.

This chain connects TRBV9 to TRBJ1-6, with TRBD1 matching 11 bases. CDR3 length: 14 amino acids. V dropped 3 bases and J dropped 9; count of bases not matched to a gene: 2. Germline assignment: CDR1 SGDLS and CDR2 YYNGEE. CDR3 in amino acids: CASSAGQGGSPLHF. For the CDR3, the DNA is TGTGCCAGCAGCGCGGGACAGGGGGGTTCACCCCTCCACTTT.

The genes are TRBV11-2 and TRBJ2-2; D assignment may be TRBD1 or TRBD2 (5 bases each). CDR1 and CDR2 (germline): SGHAT, FQNNGV. The CDR3 totals 16 residues. Trimming pared 5 bases from V and 0 bases from J, leaving 13 bases between. The CDR3, as DNA: TGTGCCAGCAGCCTACGCCCGGGGCCGAACACCGGGGAGCTGTTTTTT. This gives the protein CASSLRPGPNTGELFF.

Only one count was recorded for this clone. The chain couples TRBV6-1 to TRBJ2-3; D remains unclear. Trimming shortened V by 2 bases and J by 0 bases, and 6 bases separated the two germline ends. Germline values: CDR1 MNHNS, CDR2 SASEGT. This CDR3 is 14 amino acids long. The DNA for the CDR3 is TGTGCCAGCAGTGAAAGTCCTAGCACAGATACGCAGTATTTT. This codes for CASSESPSTDTQYF.

This clone was seen only a few times. This sample also contains other DNA sequences that code for the same CDR3. The chain combines TRBV7-2 with TRBJ1-3; D is ambiguous. The CDR3 is made up of 13 amino acids. Trimming took off 3 bases at V and 1 base at J, with 4 bases between the two ends. Germline V gene data show CDR1 as SGHTA and CDR2 as FQGNSA. In DNA form, the CDR3 reads TGTGCCAGCAGCTTTGCATCTGGAAACACCATATATTTT. Translating it yields CASSFASGNTIYF.

The chain is built from TRBV19 and TRBJ2-1; unclear D gene. With 5 bases removed from V and 2 bases from J, the gap between germline ends came to 10 bases. Germline V gene data show CDR1 as LNHDA and CDR2 as SQIVND (reference sequence). The CDR3 has 14 amino acids. The CDR3 nucleotides read TGTGCCAGTAGTCTGTTGGGCGCCTACAATGAGCAGTTCTTC. Protein product: CASSLLGAYNEQFF.